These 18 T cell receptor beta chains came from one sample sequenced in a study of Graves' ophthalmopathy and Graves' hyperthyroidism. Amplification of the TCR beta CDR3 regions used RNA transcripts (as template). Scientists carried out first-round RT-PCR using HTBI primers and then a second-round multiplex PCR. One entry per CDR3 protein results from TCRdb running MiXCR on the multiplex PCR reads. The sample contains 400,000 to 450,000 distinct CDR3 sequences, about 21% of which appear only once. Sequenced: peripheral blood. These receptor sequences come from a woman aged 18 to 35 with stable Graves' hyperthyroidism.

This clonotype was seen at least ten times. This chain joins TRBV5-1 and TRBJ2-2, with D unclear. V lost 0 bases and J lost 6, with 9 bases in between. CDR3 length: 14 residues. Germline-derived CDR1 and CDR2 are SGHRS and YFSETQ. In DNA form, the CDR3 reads TGCGCCAGCAGCTTGGTGCGGAGTGCCGGGGAGCTGTTTTTT. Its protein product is CASSLVRSAGELFF.

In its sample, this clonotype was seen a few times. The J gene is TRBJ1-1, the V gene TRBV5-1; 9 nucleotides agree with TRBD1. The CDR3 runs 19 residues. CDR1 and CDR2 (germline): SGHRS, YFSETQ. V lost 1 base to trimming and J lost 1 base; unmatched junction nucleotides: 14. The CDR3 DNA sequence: TGCGCCAGCAGCTTGTCCTCTACAGGGGGCCGGGCGAGGAACACTGAAGCTTTCTTT. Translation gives CASSLSSTGGRARNTEAFF.

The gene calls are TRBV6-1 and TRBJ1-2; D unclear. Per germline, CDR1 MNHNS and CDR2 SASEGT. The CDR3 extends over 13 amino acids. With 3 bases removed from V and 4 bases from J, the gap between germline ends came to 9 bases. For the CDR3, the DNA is TGTGCCAGCAGTGATGGTGGGATCTATGGCTACACCTTC. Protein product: CASSDGGIYGYTF.

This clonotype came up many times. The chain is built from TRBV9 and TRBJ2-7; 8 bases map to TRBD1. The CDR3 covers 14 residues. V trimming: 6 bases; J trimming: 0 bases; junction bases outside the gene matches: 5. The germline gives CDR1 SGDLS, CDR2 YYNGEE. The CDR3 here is CASTAGQVSYEQYF. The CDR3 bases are TGTGCCAGCACCGCGGGACAGGTCTCCTACGAGCAGTACTTC. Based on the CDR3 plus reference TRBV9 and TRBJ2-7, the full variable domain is DSGVTQTPKHLITATGQRVTLRCSPRSGDLSVYWYQQSLDQGLQFLIQYYNGEERAKGNILERFSAQQFPDLHSELNLSSLELGDSALYFCASTAGQVSYEQYFGPGTRLTVT.

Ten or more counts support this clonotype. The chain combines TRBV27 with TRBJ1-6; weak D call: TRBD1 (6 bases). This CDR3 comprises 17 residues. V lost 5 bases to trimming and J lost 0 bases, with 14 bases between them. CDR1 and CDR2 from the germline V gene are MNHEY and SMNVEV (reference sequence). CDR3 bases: TGTGCCAGCAGTCCAAAGAGGGGGAGCTCCTATAATTCACCCCTCCACTTT. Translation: CASSPKRGSSYNSPLHF.

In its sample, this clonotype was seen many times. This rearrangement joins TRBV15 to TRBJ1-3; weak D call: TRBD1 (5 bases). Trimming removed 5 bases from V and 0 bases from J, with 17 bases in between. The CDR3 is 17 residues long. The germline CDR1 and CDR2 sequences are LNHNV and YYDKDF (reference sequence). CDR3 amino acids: CATSSGPQGISGNTIYF. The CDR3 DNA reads TGTGCCACCAGCTCGGGACCCCAGGGCATCTCTGGAAACACCATATATTTT.

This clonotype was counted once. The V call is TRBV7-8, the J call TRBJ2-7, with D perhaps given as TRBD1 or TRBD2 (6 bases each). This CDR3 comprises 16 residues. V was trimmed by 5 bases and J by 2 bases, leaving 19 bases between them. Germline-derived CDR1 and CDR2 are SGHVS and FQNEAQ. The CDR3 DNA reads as TGTGCCAGCAGCCCTACAAGGGGGGCTCCTACCTACGAGCAGTACTTC. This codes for CASSPTRGAPTYEQYF.

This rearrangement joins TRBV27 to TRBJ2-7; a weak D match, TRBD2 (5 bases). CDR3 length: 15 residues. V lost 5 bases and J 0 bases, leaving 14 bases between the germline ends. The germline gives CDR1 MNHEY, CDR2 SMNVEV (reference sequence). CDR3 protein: CASSLEAAPSYEQYF. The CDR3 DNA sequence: TGTGCCAGCAGTCTAGAAGCGGCTCCCTCCTACGAGCAGTACTTC.

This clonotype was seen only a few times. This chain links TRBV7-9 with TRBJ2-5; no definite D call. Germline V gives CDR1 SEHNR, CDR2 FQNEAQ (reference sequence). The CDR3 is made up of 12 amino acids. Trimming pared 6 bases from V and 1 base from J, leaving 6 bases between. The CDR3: CASRQSQETQYF. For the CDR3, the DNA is TGTGCCAGCAGGCAGAGCCAAGAGACCCAGTACTTC.

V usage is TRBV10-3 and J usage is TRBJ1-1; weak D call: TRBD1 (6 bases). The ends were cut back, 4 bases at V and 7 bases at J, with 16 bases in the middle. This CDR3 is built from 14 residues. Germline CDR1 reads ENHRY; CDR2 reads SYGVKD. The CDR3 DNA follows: TGTGCCATCAGTGTGGACAGCCGGTCTCGTGAAGCTTTCTTT. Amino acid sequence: CAISVDSRSREAFF.

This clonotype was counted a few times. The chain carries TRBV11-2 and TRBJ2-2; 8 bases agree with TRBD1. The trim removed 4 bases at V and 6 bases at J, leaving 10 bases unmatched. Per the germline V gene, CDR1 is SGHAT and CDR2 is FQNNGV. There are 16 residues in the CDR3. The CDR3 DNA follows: TGTGCCAGCAGCTACGCAGGGGGCTCCCCCCCCGGGGAGCTGTTTTTT. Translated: CASSYAGGSPPGELFF.

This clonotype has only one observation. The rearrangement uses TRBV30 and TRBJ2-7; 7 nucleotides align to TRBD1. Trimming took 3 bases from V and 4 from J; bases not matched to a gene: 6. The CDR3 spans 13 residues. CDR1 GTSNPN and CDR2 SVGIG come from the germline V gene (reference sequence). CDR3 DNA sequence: TGTGCCTGGAGATTGACAGGGCGGTACGAGCAGTACTTC. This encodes CAWRLTGRYEQYF. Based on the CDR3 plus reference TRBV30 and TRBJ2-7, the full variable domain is SQTIHQWPATLVQPVGSPLSLECTVEGTSNPNLYWYRQAAGRGLQLLFYSVGIGQISSEVPQNLSASRPQDRQFILSSKKLLLSDSGFYLCAWRLTGRYEQYFGPGTRLTVT.

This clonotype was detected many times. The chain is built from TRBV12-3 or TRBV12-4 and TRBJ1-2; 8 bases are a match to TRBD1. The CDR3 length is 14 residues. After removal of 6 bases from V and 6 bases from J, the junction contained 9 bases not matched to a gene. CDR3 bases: TGTGCCAGCAGCGGTGGACAGGGACAAGATGGCTACACCTTC. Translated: CASSGGQGQDGYTF.

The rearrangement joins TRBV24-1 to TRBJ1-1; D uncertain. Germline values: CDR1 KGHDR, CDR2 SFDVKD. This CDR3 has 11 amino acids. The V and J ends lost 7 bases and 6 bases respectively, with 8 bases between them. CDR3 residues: CATRDGAEAFF. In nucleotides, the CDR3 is TGTGCCACCAGGGATGGGGCTGAAGCTTTCTTT.

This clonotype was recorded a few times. CDR3 protein: CASSVAGTVLGYTF. The DNA for the CDR3 is TGTGCCAGCAGCGTTGCCGGGACCGTGTTAGGCTACACCTTC. The V and J genes are TRBV7-9 and TRBJ1-2; possibly TRBD1 for D (5 bases). The length of the CDR3 is 14 residues. The germline V gene encodes CDR1 SEHNR and CDR2 FQNEAQ (reference sequence). Trimming cost V 5 bases and J 8 bases, with 18 bases left between them.

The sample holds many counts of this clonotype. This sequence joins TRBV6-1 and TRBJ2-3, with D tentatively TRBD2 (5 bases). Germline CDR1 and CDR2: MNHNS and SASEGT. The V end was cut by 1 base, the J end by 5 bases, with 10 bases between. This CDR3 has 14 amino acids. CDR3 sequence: CASSEGVGRDTQYF. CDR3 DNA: TGTGCCAGCAGTGAAGGTGTGGGGAGAGATACGCAGTATTTT.

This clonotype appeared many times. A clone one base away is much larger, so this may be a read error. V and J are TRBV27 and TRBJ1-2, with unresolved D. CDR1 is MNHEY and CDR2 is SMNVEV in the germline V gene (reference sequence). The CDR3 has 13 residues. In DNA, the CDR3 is TGTGCCAGCAGTTTAGGGCCTGTGTACGGCTACTCCTTC. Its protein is CASSLGPVYGYSF.

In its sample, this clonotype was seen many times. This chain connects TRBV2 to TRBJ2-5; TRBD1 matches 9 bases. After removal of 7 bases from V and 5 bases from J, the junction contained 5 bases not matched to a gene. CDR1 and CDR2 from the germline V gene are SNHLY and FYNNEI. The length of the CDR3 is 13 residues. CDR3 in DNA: TGTGCCAGCAACAGGGACAGGGACGAGACCCAGTACTTC. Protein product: CASNRDRDETQYF. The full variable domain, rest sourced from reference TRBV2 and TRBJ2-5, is EPEVTQTPSHQVTQMGQEVILRCVPISNHLYFYWYRQILGQKVEFLVSFYNNEISEKSEIFDDQFSVERPDGSNFTLKIRSTKLEDSAMYFCASNRDRDETQYFGPGTRLLVL.